This T cell receptor (beta chain) originates from a study of blood T cell repertoires in COVID-19. Study details: The cDNA or gDNA used as material had been derived from T cells, B-cell-depleted T cells, or PBMCs.

This clone has a single count. Authors' processing steps: Reference gene primers were amplified, and this amplification served to estimate nucleated cell counts. The method was immunoSEQ multiplex PCR; TCRdb's version includes in-frame clones alone and lacks a portion of them. D and trimming come from the DNA, and the V and J calls and clone size come from that table. The sample lists about 80,000 clones; approximately 88% were seen once. The junction had 5 bases not matched to a gene; V was cut back by 1 base and J by 6 bases. This CDR3 has 16 amino acids. The germline gives CDR1 SGHTA, CDR2 FQGNSA. The sequenced sample consisted of peripheral blood. V and J are TRBV7-2 and TRBJ1-6, with 8 bases identical to TRBD1. This TCR came from a woman of 80 years or more with acute or convalescent COVID-19. The CDR3 DNA follows: TGTGCCAGCAGCTTAGAACAGGGGGGGGGTAATTCACCCCTCCACTTT. This gives the protein CASSLEQGGGNSPLHF.